This is a list of T cell receptor beta chains from one sample in a study of CD8+CD57+ T cells in acquired aplastic anemia. TCRdb re-called the reads through MiXCR, storing one row per CDR3 protein. The top ten hold 70% to 90% of the sample, which has about 20,000 distinct CDR3 sequences, roughly 43% seen once. The sample was CD8+CD57+ T cells sorted from PBMCs. These receptors were obtained from a human donor with aplastic anemia. Each CDR3 is given with its conserved first and last residue.

j_gene: TRBJ1-1; v_gene: TRBV20-1; CDR3aa: CSARPGRINEAFF
j_gene: TRBJ1-4; v_gene: TRBV12-3/TRBV12-4; CDR3aa: CASRDRGTNEKLFF
j_gene: TRBJ1-2; v_gene: TRBV2; CDR3aa: CASSDNGIYGYTF
j_gene: TRBJ1-1; v_gene: TRBV7-3; CDR3aa: CASSPEGNYNTEAFF
j_gene: TRBJ2-1; v_gene: TRBV5-8; CDR3aa: CASSFPFKREVDEQFF
j_gene: TRBJ2-1; v_gene: TRBV7-9; CDR3aa: CASSLGTGGVGQFF
j_gene: TRBJ2-1; v_gene: TRBV2; CDR3aa: CASASSVRPQFF
j_gene: TRBJ2-7; v_gene: TRBV20-1; CDR3aa: CSAREGTMTGSEQYF
j_gene: TRBJ2-7; v_gene: TRBV28; CDR3aa: CASRLSGLSYEQYF
j_gene: TRBJ1-5; v_gene: TRBV10-1; CDR3aa: CASSARTSQPQHF
j_gene: TRBJ2-3; v_gene: TRBV5-5; CDR3aa: CASSLDGSTDTQYF
j_gene: TRBJ2-4; v_gene: TRBV20-1; CDR3aa: CSARGILAKNIQYF
j_gene: TRBJ2-1; v_gene: TRBV7-6; CDR3aa: CASSLGNGAYNEQFF
j_gene: TRBJ2-7; v_gene: TRBV29-1; CDR3aa: CSVAPSSPTRYYEQYF
j_gene: TRBJ1-1; v_gene: TRBV18; CDR3aa: CASSPDYRRTEAFF
j_gene: TRBJ2-2; v_gene: TRBV11-3; CDR3aa: CASSPGLAVNTGELFF
j_gene: TRBJ2-7; v_gene: TRBV19; CDR3aa: CASSGRELAYEQYF
j_gene: TRBJ2-2; v_gene: TRBV7-3; CDR3aa: CASSFQGRDTGELFF
j_gene: TRBJ2-1; v_gene: TRBV24-1; CDR3aa: CATMDSNEQLF
j_gene: TRBJ2-5; v_gene: TRBV15; CDR3aa: CATSRGEIQETQYF
j_gene: TRBJ2-3; v_gene: TRBV10-1; CDR3aa: CASSESSGASTDTQYF
j_gene: TRBJ2-2; v_gene: TRBV9; CDR3aa: CASSVEGRDIGELFF
j_gene: TRBJ2-7; v_gene: TRBV5-5; CDR3aa: CASSDLGRISYEQYF
j_gene: TRBJ2-5; v_gene: TRBV7-9; CDR3aa: CASSLEAPGQGIETQYF
j_gene: TRBJ2-5; v_gene: TRBV6-1; CDR3aa: CATHRQYQETQYF
j_gene: TRBJ1-2; v_gene: TRBV12-3/TRBV12-4; CDR3aa: CASRDSNNYGYTF
j_gene: TRBJ2-7; v_gene: TRBV27; CDR3aa: CASTPVGSGSFYEQYF
j_gene: TRBJ2-5; v_gene: TRBV7-3; CDR3aa: CASSPDTWQETQYF
j_gene: TRBJ1-1; v_gene: TRBV19; CDR3aa: CASSMDRQRAFF
j_gene: TRBJ2-4; v_gene: TRBV19; CDR3aa: CASSSLAKNIQYF
j_gene: TRBJ2-4; v_gene: TRBV6-5; CDR3aa: CASSYGTDGIQYF
j_gene: TRBJ2-1; v_gene: TRBV20-1; CDR3aa: CSASSLEAGDNNEQFF
j_gene: TRBJ2-5; v_gene: TRBV7-6; CDR3aa: CASSLEAGDNLETQYF
j_gene: TRBJ2-1; v_gene: TRBV2; CDR3aa: CASGVISGRADEQFF
j_gene: TRBJ2-3; v_gene: TRBV7-8; CDR3aa: CASSIGTSGGTDTQYF
j_gene: TRBJ1-2; v_gene: TRBV2; CDR3aa: CASRGQATTYGYTF
j_gene: TRBJ2-7; v_gene: TRBV11-2; CDR3aa: CASSPLRVNTGEQYF
j_gene: TRBJ1-6; v_gene: TRBV9; CDR3aa: CASSARGEYSPLHF
j_gene: TRBJ2-1; v_gene: TRBV10-3; CDR3aa: CAISESGERSYNEQFF
j_gene: TRBJ1-3; v_gene: TRBV7-9; CDR3aa: CASSSDRDSGNTIYF
j_gene: TRBJ2-1; v_gene: TRBV5-6; CDR3aa: CSSSLVVGSPSNEQFF
j_gene: TRBJ2-2; v_gene: TRBV6-4; CDR3aa: CASSDSGENTGELFF
j_gene: TRBJ2-7; v_gene: TRBV29-1; CDR3aa: CSVSGTILYEQYF
j_gene: TRBJ2-3; v_gene: TRBV20-1; CDR3aa: CSARYYGRRVQYF
j_gene: TRBJ1-1; v_gene: TRBV13; CDR3aa: CASSNQQGFGTEAFF
j_gene: TRBJ2-3; v_gene: TRBV20-1; CDR3aa: CSARGGGTSGSTDTQYF
j_gene: TRBJ2-5; v_gene: TRBV5-1; CDR3aa: CASKTSGTEKGTQYF
j_gene: TRBJ1-1; v_gene: TRBV20-1; CDR3aa: CSANLGQHTEAFF
j_gene: TRBJ2-7; v_gene: TRBV10-1; CDR3aa: CASSEGKGREQYF
j_gene: TRBJ2-1; v_gene: TRBV12-3/TRBV12-4; CDR3aa: CASTGNNEQFF
j_gene: TRBJ2-3; v_gene: TRBV6-4; CDR3aa: CASSDSDSTDTQYF
j_gene: TRBJ2-5; v_gene: TRBV13; CDR3aa: CASSPRTSQGYQETQYF
j_gene: TRBJ1-6; v_gene: TRBV20-1; CDR3aa: CSARDVVRDNSPLHF